Sequencing of this T cell receptor beta chain was carried out in a study of vaccination and CD4 T cells after COVID-19 (dated by TCRdb to between 2021 and 2024). For the wider study: SARS-CoV-2 positivity had been established in the convalescent patients by nasal swab PCR, and mild disease was recorded in several of these patients and severe disease in one. For three convalescent patients, samples were collected at an early post-vaccination timepoint (day 14) as well as at a late post-vaccination timepoint (days 161 to 241). Six males and four females were included in the convalescent cohort, with two Hispanic individuals, seven Caucasians, two Asians and one multiracial person represented. Control cultures used a CEFX viral epitope pool as positive control, an HIV-1 Nef peptide pool as negative control, or no peptide. Overlapping spike peptide pools from SARS-CoV-2 and from the common cold coronaviruses HCoV-NL63, HCoV-OC43 and HCoV-229E were used as culture stimuli. Post-vaccine blood samples were taken a median of roughly 72 days after the second vaccine dose, with a range of roughly 13 to 250 days. The spike-specific CD4+ TCR repertoire was compared before and after mRNA vaccination in approximately 9 COVID-19 convalescent patients and a handful of infection-naive healthy vaccine recipients. Post-COVID blood samples from convalescent patients were collected a median of about 110 days after diagnosis, with a range of 35 to 161 days. Two doses of either the Pfizer-BioNTech BNT162b2 vaccine (n=8) or the Moderna mRNA-1273 vaccine (n=2) were administered to participants.

The investigation overall reported the following: In convalescent patients, a median approximately 89% of post-vaccine SARS-CoV-2-reactive clones were detected only after vaccination, suggesting vaccine-specific priming. The study included relatively few convalescent patients and did not analyze early timepoints after natural infection. The median number of SARS-CoV-2-reactive clonotypes rose from about 19 after infection to 35 to 45 after vaccination, but the change was not significant. Of the vaccine-specific clones in convalescent patients, 304 of 307, or nearly all, reacted only to SARS-CoV-2 spike and did not cross-react with common cold coronaviruses.

What the time point label conveys for this sample: late sampling 161 to 241 days after vaccination in a few convalescent patients. The treatment or condition label on this specimen signifies: roughly 10-day PBMC culture with coronavirus spike peptide pools or control peptides (ViraFEST assay). The ViraFEST assay, used in the study, expanded antigen-specific T cells with peptide pools and then identified the expanded clonotypes through TCR sequencing. The positive SARS-CoV-2 PCR tests of the convalescent patients were dated from March to December 2020, before the Alpha, Beta and Delta variants emerged in the United States. Each well held 2 million to 2.5 million PBMCs cultured with approximately 9.2 ug/ml peptide pools in IMDM containing approximately 5% human AB serum and roughly 9.3 IU/ml IL-2. On days 3 and 7, half of the culture medium was replaced with fresh IL-2-containing medium. Once the cells had been in culture for roughly 11 days, the EasySep CD4+ T cell isolation kit was used to isolate CD4+ T cells by negative selection. Ficoll-Paque Plus gradient centrifugation was used to isolate PBMCs from whole blood, and the isolated PBMCs were then either used fresh or cryopreserved at -140C. Culture conditions were generally each tested in triplicate wells.

Library preparation employed PCR. TCR sequencing of DNA from cultured CD4+ T cells used the Oncomine TCR Beta short-read assay at the Johns Hopkins FTIC core. Genomic DNA was extracted from the cultured CD4+ T cells with the QIAamp micro DNA kit. Oncomine TCR Beta libraries from cultured CD4+ T cells were pooled with unique dual indexes and sequenced on an Illumina iSeq 100. In the authors' own workflow: Non-productive sequences were removed, and CDR3s that did not start with C, did not end with F or W, or were shorter than 7 amino acids were discarded. The MANAFEST web application was used to identify antigen-specific clonotypes by comparing peptide-stimulated wells against reference wells and other culture wells. For a clone to be called positive, the clone needed an FDR below 0.05, an odds ratio above 5, and a productive frequency above 0.1% in at least two of three replicate wells. Clonotypes that were significantly expanded in both SARS-CoV-2 spike wells and at least one common cold coronavirus spike condition were defined as cross-reactive. Similarity between CDR3 sequences was evaluated in R version 3.6.1 using Levenshtein distances (stringdist) and unrooted phylogenetic trees (ape). TCRdb reran the public reads through fastp at Q25 and MiXCR, keeping productive beta chains. Each entry is one CDR3 protein sequence, shown with its most common DNA and genes. The V and J calls here are based on TCRdb, not the publication. In all, the sample holds around 20,000 distinct CDR3 sequences, and approximately 38% of those were seen once. The ten largest clones represent 25% to 30% of the sample.

V sheds 1 base and J sheds 10 bases, leaving 10 bases between their ends. The germline V gene gives CDR1 as SGHVS and CDR2 as FQNEAQ. Reading from cysteine to phenylalanine, the CDR3 counts 12 amino acids. CDR3 DNA only is kept here, 36 bases in frame from base 1. Note on this clonotype: Its antigen is currently not known. No qualities accompany the bases; no much larger clone lies one base away.

The chain employs TRBV7-8 and TRBJ1-1; the D gene is unclear. The sequence came from a human donor who had recovered from COVID-19. The material sequenced was CD4+ T cells from blood, cultured in vitro, taken about 7 months after SARS-CoV-2 vaccination. The CDR3 is CASSLVGTRAFF. The nucleotides are TGTGCCAGCAGCTTAGTCGGCACCCGAGCTTTCTTT.